What follows describes a single TCR beta chain. Its antigen remains unidentified. This record belongs to a study of cytotoxic CD8 clonotypes in ibrutinib-treated CLL. The protocol was immunoSEQ multiplex PCR, while the TCRdb copy is restricted to in-frame clones and leaves out a portion. The sample includes about 140,000 clones, about 72% of them seen just once. V was clipped by 6 bases and J by 3 bases, with 15 bases between them. CDR1 LNHDA and CDR2 SQIVND come from the germline V gene (reference sequence). This CDR3 comprises 14 residues. Study-level results: Public clonotypes, rarely seen, contracted or held steady on treatment. Before falling back toward baseline at progression, clonality had risen at the time of ibrutinib response.

The chain recombines TRBV19 with TRBJ2-7, with D perhaps matching TRBD1 (6 bases). This specimen consisted of PBMCs, obtained after 12 months of ibrutinib treatment. This sequence originates from a human donor with chronic lymphocytic leukemia. Here the CDR3 reads CASRRTQGNYEQYF. The CDR3 DNA is TGTGCCAGTAGAAGAACCCAGGGGAACTACGAGCAGTACTTC.